Following are 28 T cell receptor beta chains from one sample sequenced in a study of blood T cell repertoires in COVID-19. Assay used: immunoSEQ multiplex PCR; TCRdb lists only in-frame clones, some missing. The sample includes approximately 170,000 clones, about 88% of them seen just once. Material for sequencing was peripheral blood. These receptors were taken from a man aged 50 to 59 who had recovered from COVID-19.

This clone was seen just once. The chain is built from TRBV4-3 and TRBJ2-7, with TRBD2 matching 11 bases. CDR3 length: 14 amino acids. Trimming removed 3 bases from V and 3 bases from J; junction bases left unmatched: 1. From germline, CDR1 is LGHNA and CDR2 YSLEER. DNA of the CDR3: TGCGCCAGCAGCCAGACTAGCGGGATCTACGAGCAGTACTTC. Its protein product is CASSQTSGIYEQYF.

The CDR3 DNA reads as TGTGCCACCAGTGATCCCAACAGGGTTTCGGAGCCCCAGCATTTT. Protein: CATSDPNRVSEPQHF. The V and J genes are TRBV24-1 and TRBJ1-5; tentatively, D is TRBD1 (6 bases). Trimming cost V 3 bases and J 8 bases, with 16 bases left between them. The CDR3 has 15 residues. Germline CDR1 reads KGHDR; CDR2 reads SFDVKD.

This chain connects TRBV11-2 to TRBJ2-7; D possibly corresponds to TRBD2 (5 bases). From germline, CDR1 is SGHAT and CDR2 FQNNGV. This CDR3 has 15 amino acids. Trimming took 5 bases from V and 0 from J, leaving 14 bases between them. CDR3 coding DNA: TGTGCCAGCAGCCCCCGGACTTCAAGCTCCTACGAGCAGTACTTC. Its translation is CASSPRTSSSYEQYF.

The CDR3 spells CASSQDRTSGGAADTQYF. The CDR3 DNA reads TGCGCCAGCAGCCAAGACAGGACTAGCGGGGGGGCGGCAGATACGCAGTATTTT. The chain joins TRBV4-1 to TRBJ2-3; 15 bases match TRBD2. The germline CDR1 and CDR2 sequences are MGHRA and YSYEKL. The junction had 5 bases not matched to a gene; V was cut back by 0 bases and J by 4 bases. The CDR3 totals 18 residues.

A note on this clone: The sample has other DNA sequences that encode this CDR3 too. Written as DNA, the CDR3 is TGTGCCAGCAGTCTGGGACAGGGCTCCTACGAGCAGTACTTC. Its protein is CASSLGQGSYEQYF. This rearrangement joins TRBV27 to TRBJ2-7; 9 nucleotides line up with TRBD1. The length of the CDR3 is 14 residues. Germline V gene data show CDR1 as MNHEY and CDR2 as SMNVEV (reference sequence). J was trimmed by 0 bases and V by 5 bases; bases with no gene match: 2.

The chain couples TRBV18 to TRBJ2-5; 7 bases agree with TRBD1. The CDR3 spans 15 residues. Trimming at V came to 6 bases and at J to 3 bases, leaving 10 bases not matched to a gene. Germline CDR1 is KGHSH and CDR2 is LQKENI. The CDR3 reads CASSQGTAPKETQYF. DNA of the CDR3: TGTGCCAGCTCCCAAGGGACAGCTCCGAAAGAGACCCAGTACTTC.

This rearrangement joins TRBV10-2 to TRBJ2-3; TRBD1 matches 7 bases. The length of the CDR3 is 14 residues. The germline V gene encodes CDR1 WSHSY and CDR2 SAAADI. V lost 6 bases to trimming and J lost 6 bases; unmatched junction nucleotides: 9. The CDR3 DNA is TGCGCCAGCAGGGAAGCAGGGGGTAGGGATACGCAGTATTTT. Translated, it gives CASREAGGRDTQYF.

The chain joins TRBV27 to TRBJ1-2; 9 bases fit TRBD1. CDR1 and CDR2 (germline): MNHEY, SMNVEV (reference sequence). J was trimmed by 5 bases and V by 4 bases; bases with no gene match: 8. The CDR3 loop spans 15 amino acids. CDR3 loop: CASSSPGTGNYGYTF. The CDR3 coding sequence is TGTGCCAGCAGTTCGCCCGGGACAGGGAATTATGGCTACACCTTC.

The chain couples TRBV18 to TRBJ1-3, with a possible D match to TRBD1 (5 bases). V was shortened by 1 base and J by 0 bases, with 16 bases between the two germline ends. From germline, CDR1 is KGHSH and CDR2 LQKENI. This CDR3 has 18 residues. Here the CDR3 reads CASSPQGRAMSSGNTIYF. The CDR3, as DNA: TGTGCCAGCTCACCACAGGGCAGGGCGATGAGCTCTGGAAACACCATATATTTT.

V gene TRBV19 combines with J gene TRBJ1-1; perhaps TRBD1 as D (5 bases). This CDR3 comprises 13 residues. Germline CDR1 reads LNHDA; CDR2 reads SQIVND (reference sequence). The V and J ends lost 0 bases and 7 bases respectively, with 9 bases between them. The CDR3 coding sequence is TGTGCCAGTAGTATAGATGGCGACAGTGAAGCTTTCTTT. It encodes CASSIDGDSEAFF.

The chain recombines TRBV6-5 with TRBJ2-7; 10 bases line up with TRBD1. V trimming: 6 bases; J trimming: 6 bases; junction bases outside the gene matches: 8. The germline CDR1 and CDR2 sequences are MNHEY and SVGAGI. This CDR3 is 14 amino acids long. For the CDR3, the DNA is TGTGCCAGCAGAGCGACAGGGGGCATGGGCGAGCAGTACTTC. As protein: CASRATGGMGEQYF.

The chain combines TRBV4-2 with TRBJ1-4; no reliable D call. Trimming took 1 base from V and 4 from J, leaving 13 bases between them. Germline lookup yields CDR1 LGHNA and CDR2 YNFKEQ. This CDR3 region has 16 residues. CDR3 DNA sequence: TGTGCCAGCAGCCAAGCGACGGGGATCAATAATGAAAAACTGTTTTTT. It is translated as CASSQATGINNEKLFF.

The chain combines TRBV11-3 with TRBJ2-2, with 7 bases fitting TRBD1. The CDR3 is made up of 14 amino acids. Germline V gives CDR1 SGHNT, CDR2 YENEEA. With V trimmed by 3 bases and J by 5 bases, 3 bases remained unmatched. CDR3 bases: TGTGCCAGCAGCTTCGTACAGGGGACCGGGGAGCTGTTTTTT. The encoded protein is CASSFVQGTGELFF.

The gene calls are TRBV6-4 and TRBJ1-6, with a weak D call TRBD1 (5 bases). Between the trimmed V and J ends, which lost 0 bases and 6 bases, there was a span of 6 bases. Looked up from germline, CDR1 is MRHNA and CDR2 is SNTAGT. The CDR3 extends over 14 amino acids. CDR3 loop: CASSDSRGNSPLHF. In nucleotides, the CDR3 is TGTGCCAGCAGTGACTCAAGGGGTAATTCACCCCTCCACTTT.

The chain uses TRBV5-4 and TRBJ1-2; 7 bases line up with TRBD1. This CDR3 contains 13 residues. J was trimmed by 3 bases and V by 2 bases; bases with no gene match: 1. Looked up from germline, CDR1 is SGHNT and CDR2 is YYREEE (reference sequence). The DNA of the CDR3 is TGTGCCAGCAGCTTCACAGGGGACTATGGCTACACCTTC. Protein product: CASSFTGDYGYTF.

The chain has TRBV7-9 and TRBJ1-1; no definite D call. The ends were cut back, 3 bases at V and 1 base at J, with 9 bases in the middle. The CDR3 contains 14 residues. CDR1 is SEHNR and CDR2 is FQNEAQ in the germline V gene (reference sequence). In DNA form, the CDR3 reads TGTGCCAGCAGCTTTTCCGAGGCGAACACTGAAGCTTTCTTT. Translation: CASSFSEANTEAFF. The entire variable domain, with the rest obtained from reference TRBV7-9 and TRBJ1-1, is as follows: DTGVSQNPRHKITKRGQNVTFRCDPISEHNRLYWYRQTLGQGPEFLTYFQNEAQLEKSRLLSDRFSAERPKGSFSTLEIQRTEQGDSAMYLCASSFSEANTEAFFGQGTRLTVV.

The genes are TRBV11-2 and TRBJ1-1; 7 nucleotides line up with TRBD1. The germline V gene has CDR1 SGHAT and CDR2 FQNNGV. The CDR3 length is 15 residues. The V gene end was trimmed by 4 bases and the J gene end by 5 bases; junction bases not matched to a gene: 10. The CDR3 DNA reads TGTGCCAGCAGCTCAATCAAGACAGGGAGTACTGAAGCTTTCTTT. This encodes CASSSIKTGSTEAFF.

This chain's CDR3 is CASSLSPSGTDTQYF. CDR3 nucleotides: TGTGCCAGCAGCTTGAGCCCTAGCGGGACAGATACGCAGTATTTT. V is TRBV5-5 and J is TRBJ2-3; 8 bases map to TRBD2. Unmatched junction bases numbered 4, after V lost 1 base and J lost 3 bases. Germline-derived CDR1 and CDR2 are SGHKS and YYEKEE (reference sequence). The CDR3 is 15 amino acids.

Note on this clone: Different DNA sequences within this sample yield the same CDR3. The chain combines TRBV11-2 with TRBJ2-7, with TRBD1 identical over 10 bases. Trimming removed 3 bases from V and 7 bases from J; junction bases left unmatched: 12. The CDR3 sequence is 16 residues long. Germline V gives CDR1 SGHAT, CDR2 FQNNGV. The CDR3 DNA sequence: TGTGCCAGCAGCTTGGAGACAGGGGGCCGGGGACGGGAGCAGTACTTC. Amino acid sequence: CASSLETGGRGREQYF.

The rearrangement joins TRBV24-1 to TRBJ2-3; TRBD1 agrees at 10 bases. Trimming took 3 bases from V and 3 from J; bases not matched to a gene: 2. Germline V CDR1 and CDR2: KGHDR, SFDVKD. This CDR3 has 15 residues. The CDR3: CATSDKGQGTDTQYF. The CDR3 nucleotides are TGTGCCACCAGTGATAAGGGACAGGGGACAGATACGCAGTATTTT.

This sequence joins TRBV4-2 and TRBJ2-4, with 12 positions matching TRBD2. In germline, CDR1 is LGHNA, CDR2 YNFKEQ. V dropped 5 bases and J dropped 1; count of bases not matched to a gene: 3. The CDR3 is made up of 16 amino acids. The CDR3 bases are TGTGCCAGCAGCGTCGGACTAGCGGGGGCCAAAAACATTCAGTACTTC. Translating it yields CASSVGLAGAKNIQYF.

DNA for the CDR3: TGCGCCAGCAGTGGAGGGCTAGCGGGGGGGGGAGATACGCAGTATTTT. Encoded protein: CASSGGLAGGGDTQYF. J is TRBJ2-3 and V is TRBV10-1; 12 bases are shared with TRBD2. V gave up 4 bases and J gave up 5 bases; unmatched junction bases: 7. CDR1 is WNHNN and CDR2 is SYGVQD in the germline V gene (reference sequence). This CDR3 is 16 amino acids long.

The chain combines TRBV4-3 with TRBJ2-3; 7 nucleotides align to TRBD2. The CDR3 is 15 amino acids. Germline V lookup: CDR1 LGHNA, CDR2 YSLEER. V lost 1 base to trimming and J lost 0 bases; unmatched junction nucleotides: 1. The CDR3 DNA is TGCGCCAGCAGCCAAGCGCGGGGGAGCACAGATACGCAGTATTTT. This sequence encodes CASSQARGSTDTQYF.

In this sample, this clone turned up a few times. CDR3 protein: CASSLAWTTTNEKLFF. CDR3 bases: TGTGCCAGCAGCTTGGCCTGGACTACAACTAATGAAAAACTGTTTTTT. The chain couples TRBV5-5 to TRBJ1-4; D uncertain. Per germline, CDR1 SGHKS and CDR2 YYEKEE (reference sequence). This CDR3 comprises 16 residues. Trimming left V 0 bases short and J 0 bases short, with 9 bases between.

This chain connects TRBV7-9 to TRBJ1-4; D is undetermined. This CDR3 has 13 residues. V was clipped by 3 bases and J by 5 bases, with 7 bases between them. Germline values: CDR1 SEHNR, CDR2 FQNEAQ (reference sequence). The CDR3 DNA sequence: TGTGCCAGCAGCTTTGGCGGGAATGAAAAACTGTTTTTT. It encodes CASSFGGNEKLFF. The entire variable domain, with the rest obtained from reference TRBV7-9 and TRBJ1-4, is as follows: DTGVSQNPRHKITKRGQNVTFRCDPISEHNRLYWYRQTLGQGPEFLTYFQNEAQLEKSRLLSDRFSAERPKGSFSTLEIQRTEQGDSAMYLCASSFGGNEKLFFGSGTQLSVL.

CDR3 DNA: TGTGCCAGCTCACCAGGGTCCGGGTTTCAGGAAGCTTTCTTT. Its translation: CASSPGSGFQEAFF. This chain links TRBV18 with TRBJ1-1; no clear D. Germline-derived CDR1 and CDR2 are KGHSH and LQKENI. Trimming shortened V by 2 bases and J by 8 bases, and 15 bases separated the two germline ends. The CDR3 consists of 14 residues. The whole variable domain, remainder taken from reference TRBV18 and TRBJ1-1, is NAGVMQNPRHLVRRRGQEARLRCSPMKGHSHVYWYRQLPEEGLKFMVYLQKENIIDESGMPKERFSAEFPKEGPSILRIQQVVRGDSAAYFCASSPGSGFQEAFFGQGTRLTVV.

The V call is TRBV5-1, the J call TRBJ2-5; TRBD1 matches 9 bases. After removal of 3 bases from V and 4 bases from J, the junction contained 7 bases not matched to a gene. The germline gives CDR1 SGHRS, CDR2 YFSETQ. This CDR3 is built from 15 residues. CDR3 sequence: CASSSRQGVRETQYF. The CDR3 DNA sequence: TGCGCCAGCAGCTCCCGACAGGGGGTTCGAGAGACCCAGTACTTC.

The chain is built from TRBV7-2 and TRBJ2-7, with 7 nucleotides matching TRBD2. Unmatched junction bases numbered 7, after V lost 5 bases and J lost 0 bases. The CDR3 totals 15 residues. In germline, CDR1 is SGHTA, CDR2 FQGNSA. This CDR3 is CASSPLGGGSYEQYF. The CDR3 nucleotides read TGTGCCAGCAGCCCCCTGGGCGGGGGCTCCTACGAGCAGTACTTC.